This T cell receptor beta chain was identified in a study of blood T cell repertoires in COVID-19. About the research overall: Whether acute or convalescent, the COVID-19 samples came from the United States, Italy and Spain. In each case, the material was cDNA or gDNA derived from T cells, B-cell-depleted T cells, or PBMCs.

Per germline, CDR1 LNHDA and CDR2 SQIVND (reference sequence). With 5 bases clipped from V and 0 bases from J, the junction kept 5 bases outside the gene matches. The CDR3 runs to 16 residues. In the authors' methods: Amplifying reference gene primers gave estimates of nucleated cell counts. Sequencing was performed with immunoSEQ multiplex PCR; in TCRdb, only in-frame clones are kept and a portion is missing. V, J and clone size were drawn from that table, and D and trimming were deduced from the DNA. The data show tens of thousands of clones, with more than 70% seen just once and 2% to 2.5% held by the top ten.

The origin of this receptor is a man in his 70s with COVID-19, enrolled during active disease. The sequencing sample was made of peripheral blood. This chain links TRBV19 with TRBJ1-5; 9 nucleotides align to TRBD1. CDR3 region: CASSWGTGHSNQPQHF. The CDR3 DNA sequence: TGTGCCAGTAGTTGGGGGACAGGGCATAGCAATCAGCCCCAGCATTTT.